This TCR beta chain was captured by sequencing in a study of identical twins (dated by TCRdb to about 2016). Regarding the study in general: To test whether fetal clonotypes persist, the study used deep sequencing on TCR alpha and beta repertoires from monozygotic twins, unrelated adults of various ages, and cord blood. Replicate twin experiments were performed at different times using different library preparation protocols to rule out contamination. General findings and caveats noted by the study authors: Conclusions relied on cross-sectional statistical analysis, since the same donors could not be followed over many years. The excess sharing between twins in beta out-of-frame sequences was weaker because fewer shared sequences reduced the signal-to-noise ratio. Compared with coincidental sharing between unrelated individuals, out-of-frame TCR alpha sequences shared between twins showed an excess of sequences with low generation probability. Fewer insertions were carried by abundant cord blood beta clonotypes, a similar but weaker trend appeared in young adult naive repertoires, and no such trend appeared in memory repertoires. Out-of-frame TCR alpha sharing in monozygotic twins was systematically underestimated by recombination models, whereas sharing between unrelated individuals was in agreement with the recombination models. Zero-insertion analyses could be partly confounded by invariant T cells such as MAIT and iNKT, though diverse VJ usage argued against such confounding for most clonotypes.

Receptor amplification or capture employed 5' RACE. The instrument was an Illumina HiSeq 2000. A universal primer binding site was introduced by template switching, and a unique molecular identifier was present in the final cDNA, enabling accurate counting of TCR cDNA molecules. Specific primers in the conserved constant-segment region were used to synthesize first-strand cDNA for TCR alpha and beta chains. Each cDNA library was double barcoded, with a SMART-Mk sample barcode plus Illumina barcodes, to control for contamination. TruSeq adapter sequences and Illumina sample barcodes were added in two successive PCR steps. Sequencing of the TCR alpha and beta cDNA libraries was done on the Illumina HiSeq platform using custom primers. The original methods were these. MiGEC was used to process raw reads and extract unique molecular identifiers, and MiXCR was used to find CDR3 positions. For each individual, recombination models were inferred using an EM algorithm with the repgenHMM and IGoR tools. The tcR package in R was used for shared clonotype analysis, with sharing normalized by the product of cloneset sizes. To study raw recombination without the effects of thymic and clonal selection, out-of-frame nonproductive sequences were analyzed. The public reads were run again by TCRdb, first through fastp at Q25 and then through MiXCR, and only productive beta chains were kept. Each record represents a unique CDR3 protein, reported with the most common genes and DNA among its rows. What appears here as the V and J calls and clone size reflects TCRdb's work, not the paper's. A total of about 390,000 distinct CDR3 sequences appear in this sample, roughly 9% of them only once. Roughly 8.9% of the sample is taken by the ten largest.

Only healthy Caucasian donors were included. The researchers also sequenced three unrelated adults who were not twins: a male aged 18 to 30, a male aged 50 to 60, and a female aged 50 to 60. Using Miltenyi CD45RO+ enrichment and human naive T-cell isolation kits, memory (CD45RO+) and naive T cells were isolated from PBMC. CDR1 and CDR2 are read off the germline V gene (reference sequence) as SEHNR and FQNEAQ. Unmatched junction bases come to 7, with V trimmed by 3 bases and J by 3 bases. The CDR3 runs 15 residues from the cysteine to the phenylalanine. Only the CDR3 portion is preserved as DNA: 45 bases, with reading frame beginning at the first base. This clonotype was counted only a few times. Its antigen is not yet known. No base-level quality is on record; no much larger clone is a single base apart.

The rearranged segments are TRBV7-9 and TRBJ2-7, with 8 bases matching TRBD2. The clonotype originates from a woman between 45 and 60 years old in good health. Input material: naive T cells sorted from blood. Interpreted using the paper, the cell subset or site label stands for: cells isolated with a human naive T-cell isolation kit. This receptor carries the CDR3 CASSFGSLADYEQYF. The sequenced DNA: TGTGCCAGCAGCTTCGGCTCACTAGCGGACTACGAGCAGTACTTC. Reference TRBV7-9 and TRBJ2-7 proteins supply the regions before and after the CDR3; the full variable domain is: DTGVSQNPRHKITKRGQNVTFRCDPISEHNRLYWYRQTLGQGPEFLTYFQNEAQLEKSRLLSDRFSAERPKGSFSTLEIQRTEQGDSAMYLCASSFGSLADYEQYFGPGTRLTVT.